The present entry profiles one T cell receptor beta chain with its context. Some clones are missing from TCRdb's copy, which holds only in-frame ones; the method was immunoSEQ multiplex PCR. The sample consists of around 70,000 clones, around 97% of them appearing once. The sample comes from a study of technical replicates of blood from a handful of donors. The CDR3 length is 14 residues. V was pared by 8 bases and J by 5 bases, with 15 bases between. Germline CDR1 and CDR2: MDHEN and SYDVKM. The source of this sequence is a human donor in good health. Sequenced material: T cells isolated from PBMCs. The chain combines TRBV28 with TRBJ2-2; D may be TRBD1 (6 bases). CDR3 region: CASRYRVLTGELFF. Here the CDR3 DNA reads TGTGCCAGCCGCTACAGGGTTTTAACCGGGGAGCTGTTTTTT. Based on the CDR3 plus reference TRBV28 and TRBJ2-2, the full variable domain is DVKVTQSSRYLVKRTGEKVFLECVQDMDHENMFWYRQDPGLGLRLIYFSYDVKMKEKGDIPEGYSVSREKKERFSLILESASTNQTSMYLCASRYRVLTGELFFGEGSRLTVL.